The clone carrying this TCR beta chain was counted a few times. Its target is unknown. The data stem from a study of identical twins. Study-level results: Out-of-frame beta sequences exhibited a weaker degree of excess twin sharing. Conclusions rested on cross-sectional statistics rather than following the same donors. An excess of low generation probability was shown by twin-shared out-of-frame alpha sequences.

Healthy Caucasian individuals made up all the donors. Germline CDR1 MNHNS, CDR2 SASEGT. V lost 5 bases and J lost 7; bases outside the gene matches: 8. The CDR3 has 15 amino acids. TCRdb recomputed calls from the 5' RACE reads with MiXCR, one row per CDR3 protein. The table records 690,000 or so distinct CDR3 sequences, 5.5% to 6.5% of them present only once. Sequenced: naive T cells sorted from blood. The clonotype comes from a man younger than 35 in good health. The V gene is TRBV6-1, the J gene TRBJ2-1; 10 bases match TRBD1. CDR3 sequence: CASSRRDRGINEQFF. The CDR3 DNA is TGTGCCAGCAGTCGCCGGGACAGGGGTATAAATGAGCAGTTCTTC.